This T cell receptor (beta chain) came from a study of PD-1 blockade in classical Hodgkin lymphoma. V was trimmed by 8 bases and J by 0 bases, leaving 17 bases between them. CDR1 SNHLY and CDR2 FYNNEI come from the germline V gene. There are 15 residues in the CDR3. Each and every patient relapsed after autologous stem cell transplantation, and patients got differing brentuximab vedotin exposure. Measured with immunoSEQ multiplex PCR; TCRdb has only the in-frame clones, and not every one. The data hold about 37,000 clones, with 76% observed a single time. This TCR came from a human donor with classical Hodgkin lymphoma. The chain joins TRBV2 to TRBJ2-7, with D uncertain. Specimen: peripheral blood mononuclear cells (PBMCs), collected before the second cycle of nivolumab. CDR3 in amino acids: CASSGYLILSYEQYF. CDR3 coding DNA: TGTGCCAGCTCCGGCTACCTGATACTCTCCTACGAGCAGTACTTC.